Here is one T cell receptor (beta chain) with its context. The data originate from a study of neurological immune-mediated disorders. The V end lost 1 base, the J end lost 5 bases, and 9 bases lay between the germline ends. This CDR3 region has 12 residues. The germline V gene encodes CDR1 SQVTM and CDR2 ANQGSEA. cDNA was made by 5'RACE with 10-nucleotide random UMIs. TCRdb reprocessed the 5' RACE reads with MiXCR, giving one entry per CDR3 protein. The sample has 15,000 to 20,000 distinct CDR3 sequences, around a quarter seen once. This clonotype originated in a man aged 50 or older with HTLV-1-associated myelopathy (HAM/TSP). The specimen was PBMCs. The genes are TRBV29-1 and TRBJ2-7; no clear D. DNA of the CDR3: TGCAGCGTTGAAGGGATTGGGGACGAGCAGTACTTC. Translating gives CSVEGIGDEQYF.